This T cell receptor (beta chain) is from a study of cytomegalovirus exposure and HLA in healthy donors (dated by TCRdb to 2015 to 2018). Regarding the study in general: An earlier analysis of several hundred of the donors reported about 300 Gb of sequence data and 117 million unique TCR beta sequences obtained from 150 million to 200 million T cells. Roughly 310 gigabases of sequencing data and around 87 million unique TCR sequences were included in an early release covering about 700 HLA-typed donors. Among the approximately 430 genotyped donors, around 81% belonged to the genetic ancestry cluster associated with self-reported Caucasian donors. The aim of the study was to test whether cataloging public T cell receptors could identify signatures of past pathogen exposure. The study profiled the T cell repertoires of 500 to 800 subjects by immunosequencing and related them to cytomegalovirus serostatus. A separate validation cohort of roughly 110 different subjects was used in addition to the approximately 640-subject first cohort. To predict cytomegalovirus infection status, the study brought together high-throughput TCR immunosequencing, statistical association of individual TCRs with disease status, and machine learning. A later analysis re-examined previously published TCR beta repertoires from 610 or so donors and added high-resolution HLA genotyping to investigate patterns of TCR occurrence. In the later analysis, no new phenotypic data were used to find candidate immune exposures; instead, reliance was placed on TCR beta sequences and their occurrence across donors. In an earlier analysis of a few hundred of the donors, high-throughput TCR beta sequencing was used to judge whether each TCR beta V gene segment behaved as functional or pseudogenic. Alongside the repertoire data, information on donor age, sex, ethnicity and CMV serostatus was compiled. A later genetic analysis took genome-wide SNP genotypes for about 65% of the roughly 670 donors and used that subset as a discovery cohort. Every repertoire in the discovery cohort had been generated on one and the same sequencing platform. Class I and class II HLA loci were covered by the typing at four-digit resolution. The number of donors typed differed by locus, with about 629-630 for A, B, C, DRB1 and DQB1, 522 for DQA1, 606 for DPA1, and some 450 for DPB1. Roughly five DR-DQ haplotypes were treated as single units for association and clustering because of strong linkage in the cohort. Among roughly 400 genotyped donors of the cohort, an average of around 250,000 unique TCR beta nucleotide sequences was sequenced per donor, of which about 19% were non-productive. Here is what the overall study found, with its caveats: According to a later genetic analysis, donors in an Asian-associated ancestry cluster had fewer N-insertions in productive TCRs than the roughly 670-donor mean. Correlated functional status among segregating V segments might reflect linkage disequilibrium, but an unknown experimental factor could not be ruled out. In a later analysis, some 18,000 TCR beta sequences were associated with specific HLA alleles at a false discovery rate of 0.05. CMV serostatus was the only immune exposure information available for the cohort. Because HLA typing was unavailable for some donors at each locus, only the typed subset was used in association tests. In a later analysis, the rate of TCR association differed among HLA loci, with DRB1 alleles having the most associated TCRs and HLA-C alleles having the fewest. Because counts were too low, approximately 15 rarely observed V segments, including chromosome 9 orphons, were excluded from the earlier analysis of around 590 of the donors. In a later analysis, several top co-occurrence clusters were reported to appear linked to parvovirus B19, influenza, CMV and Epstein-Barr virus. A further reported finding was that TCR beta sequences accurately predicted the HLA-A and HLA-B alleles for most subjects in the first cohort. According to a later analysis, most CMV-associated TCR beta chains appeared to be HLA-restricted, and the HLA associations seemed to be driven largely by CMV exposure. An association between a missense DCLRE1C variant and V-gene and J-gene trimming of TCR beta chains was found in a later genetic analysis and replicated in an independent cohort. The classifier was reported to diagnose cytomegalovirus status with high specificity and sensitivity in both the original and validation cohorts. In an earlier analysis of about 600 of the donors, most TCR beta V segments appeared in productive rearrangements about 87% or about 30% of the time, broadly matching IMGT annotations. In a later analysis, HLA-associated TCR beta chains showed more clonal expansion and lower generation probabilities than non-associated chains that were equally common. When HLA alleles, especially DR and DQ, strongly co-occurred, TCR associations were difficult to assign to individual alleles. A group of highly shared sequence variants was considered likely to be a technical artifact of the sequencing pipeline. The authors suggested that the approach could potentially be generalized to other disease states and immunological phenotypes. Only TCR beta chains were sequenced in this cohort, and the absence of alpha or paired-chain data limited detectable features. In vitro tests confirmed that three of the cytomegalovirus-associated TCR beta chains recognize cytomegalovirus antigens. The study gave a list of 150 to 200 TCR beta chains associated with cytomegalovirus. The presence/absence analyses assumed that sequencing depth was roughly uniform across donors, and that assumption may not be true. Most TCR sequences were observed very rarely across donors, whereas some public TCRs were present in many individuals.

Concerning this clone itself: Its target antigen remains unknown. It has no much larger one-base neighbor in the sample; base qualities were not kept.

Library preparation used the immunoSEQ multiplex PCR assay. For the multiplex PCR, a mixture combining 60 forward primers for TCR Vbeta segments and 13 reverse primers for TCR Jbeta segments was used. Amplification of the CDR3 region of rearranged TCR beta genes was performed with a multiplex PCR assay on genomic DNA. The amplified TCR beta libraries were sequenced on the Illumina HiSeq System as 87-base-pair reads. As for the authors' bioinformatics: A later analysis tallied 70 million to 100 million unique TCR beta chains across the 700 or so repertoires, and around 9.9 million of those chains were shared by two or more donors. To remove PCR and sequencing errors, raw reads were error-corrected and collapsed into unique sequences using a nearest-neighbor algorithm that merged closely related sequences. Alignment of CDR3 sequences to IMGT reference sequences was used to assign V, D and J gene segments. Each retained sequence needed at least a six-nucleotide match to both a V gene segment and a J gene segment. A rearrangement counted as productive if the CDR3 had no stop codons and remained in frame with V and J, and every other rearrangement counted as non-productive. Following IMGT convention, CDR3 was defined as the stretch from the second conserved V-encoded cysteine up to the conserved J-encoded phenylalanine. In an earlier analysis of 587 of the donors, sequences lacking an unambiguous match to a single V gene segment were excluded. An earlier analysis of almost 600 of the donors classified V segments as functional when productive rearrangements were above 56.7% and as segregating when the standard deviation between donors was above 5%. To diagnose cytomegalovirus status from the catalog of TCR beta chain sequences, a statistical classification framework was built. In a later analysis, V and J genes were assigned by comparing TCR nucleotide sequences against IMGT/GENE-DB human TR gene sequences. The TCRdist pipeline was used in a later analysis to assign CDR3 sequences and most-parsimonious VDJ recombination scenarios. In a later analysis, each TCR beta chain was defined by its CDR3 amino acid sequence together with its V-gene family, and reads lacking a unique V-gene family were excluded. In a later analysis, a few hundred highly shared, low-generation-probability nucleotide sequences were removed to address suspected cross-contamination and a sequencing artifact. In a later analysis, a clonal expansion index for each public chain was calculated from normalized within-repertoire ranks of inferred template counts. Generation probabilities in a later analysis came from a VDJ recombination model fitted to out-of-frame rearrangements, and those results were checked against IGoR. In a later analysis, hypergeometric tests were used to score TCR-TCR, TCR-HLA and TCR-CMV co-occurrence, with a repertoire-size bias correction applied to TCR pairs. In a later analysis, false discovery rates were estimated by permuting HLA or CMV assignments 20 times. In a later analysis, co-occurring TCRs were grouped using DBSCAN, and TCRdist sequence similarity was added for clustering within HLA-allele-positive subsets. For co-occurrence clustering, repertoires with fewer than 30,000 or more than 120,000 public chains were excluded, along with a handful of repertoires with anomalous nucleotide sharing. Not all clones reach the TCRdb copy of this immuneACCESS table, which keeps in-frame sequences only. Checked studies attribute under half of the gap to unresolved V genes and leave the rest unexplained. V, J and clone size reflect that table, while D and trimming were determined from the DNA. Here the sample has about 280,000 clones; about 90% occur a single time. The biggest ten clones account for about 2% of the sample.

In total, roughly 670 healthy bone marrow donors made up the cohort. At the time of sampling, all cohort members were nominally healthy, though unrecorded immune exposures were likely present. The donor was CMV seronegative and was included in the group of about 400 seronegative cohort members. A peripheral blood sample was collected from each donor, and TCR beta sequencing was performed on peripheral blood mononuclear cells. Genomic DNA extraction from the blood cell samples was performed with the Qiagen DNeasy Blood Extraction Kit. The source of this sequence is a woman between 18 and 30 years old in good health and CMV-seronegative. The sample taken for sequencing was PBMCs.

The DNA is as follows: TGCGCCAGCAGCTTGGAGCAGGGAAACACCGGGGAGCTGTTTTTT. This yields the protein CASSLEQGNTGELFF. The V and J genes are TRBV5-1 and TRBJ2-2; 5 matching bases give a weak D call of TRBD1. According to the germline V gene, CDR1 reads SGHRS and CDR2 reads YFSETQ. The junction carries 8 bases between V and J, which are trimmed by 0 bases and 2 bases respectively. The CDR3 goes from the cysteine to the phenylalanine over 15 residues. The kept DNA is CDR3 alone, 45 bases in frame from the first base.